These 19 T cell receptor beta chains came from one sample sequenced in a study of shared clonotypes between healthy human individuals (dated by TCRdb to between 2020 and 2021). CD8 naive samples were CD45RO-negative cells positively selected for CCR7, giving a CD45RA+CCR7+ population that excluded TemRA cells. The receptor library was made with the immunoSEQ multiplex PCR assay. Imported from immuneACCESS, the table was reduced by TCRdb to in-frame sequences with V and J called. These copies leave out some clones; in studies compared against another copy, an unresolved V gene accounts for under half, and the cause of the remainder is not known. Recorded for this sample are around 2.1 million clones; more than 85% of them occurred a single time. The top ten hold about 1.5% of the sample. The sample consisted of naive CD8+ T cells from PBMCs. The cell subset or site label for this specimen denotes: CD45RA+CCR7+. The receptors come from a young man in good health. Some clones in this sample may be carry-over from other donors' samples.

The chain is built from TRBV27 and TRBJ1-5, with a weak D call TRBD1 (5 bases). CDR1 and CDR2 from the germline V gene are MNHEY and SMNVEV (reference sequence). This CDR3 has 15 residues. Between the trimmed V and J ends, which lost 5 bases and 3 bases, there was a span of 14 bases. The CDR3 DNA sequence: TGTGCCAGCAGTGCGACCGGGGGGAACAATCAGCCCCAGCATTTT. Its translation: CASSATGGNNQPQHF.

The chain employs TRBV30 and TRBJ1-6; D not resolved. In germline, CDR1 is GTSNPN, CDR2 SVGIG (reference sequence). There are 11 residues in the CDR3. V lost 8 bases to trimming and J lost 15 bases, with 17 bases between them. This CDR3 reads CAGYGNGHLHF. Here the CDR3 DNA reads TGTGCCGGTTACGGAAATGGGCACCTCCACTTT.

The chain carries TRBV4-3 and TRBJ2-1, with TRBD2 matching 8 bases. Germline trimming cut 0 bases from V and 0 bases from J; bases unmatched to any gene: 7. Per the germline V gene, CDR1 is LGHNA and CDR2 is YSLEER. This CDR3 is built from 18 residues. This CDR3 reads CASSQDGPSGRSYNEQFF. CDR3 nucleotide sequence: TGCGCCAGCAGCCAAGATGGACCTAGCGGGCGCTCCTACAATGAGCAGTTCTTC.

The V and J genes are TRBV7-9 and TRBJ1-4, with 7 bases matching TRBD1. Germline CDR1 reads SEHNR; CDR2 reads FQNEAQ (reference sequence). This CDR3 has 15 residues. Trimming took 5 bases from V and 1 from J; bases not matched to a gene: 4. As DNA, the CDR3 is TGTGCCAGCAGCGGAACAGGGGTAACTAATGAAAAACTGTTTTTT. It translates to CASSGTGVTNEKLFF.

This clone appeared a single time. This chain joins TRBV7-6 and TRBJ2-7, with 9 bases identical to TRBD2. The CDR3 covers 15 residues. Looked up from germline, CDR1 is SGHVS and CDR2 is FNYEAQ. Trimming removed 1 base from V and 3 bases from J; junction bases left unmatched: 4. CDR3 nucleotide sequence: TGTGCCAGCAGCTTAGAGGGACTAGCTCTCTACGAGCAGTACTTC. This codes for CASSLEGLALYEQYF.

This chain connects TRBV28 to TRBJ2-7; D is undetermined. V lost 7 bases to trimming and J lost 1 base, with 14 bases between them. The germline CDR1 and CDR2 sequences are MDHEN and SYDVKM. CDR3 size: 14 residues. The DNA for the CDR3 is TGTGCCAGCATCAAACCCCACAGATCCTACGAGCAGTACTTC. This sequence encodes CASIKPHRSYEQYF.

The chain recombines TRBV9 with TRBJ1-4, with D tentatively TRBD1 (6 bases). V lost 3 bases and J lost 8, with 14 bases in between. The CDR3 is 14 amino acids. Germline CDR1 reads SGDLS; CDR2 reads YYNGEE. This chain's CDR3 is CASSEQGLGEKLFF. For the CDR3, the DNA is TGTGCCAGCAGCGAGCAGGGGTTAGGGGAAAAACTGTTTTTT.

V gene TRBV7-8 combines with J gene TRBJ2-5, with TRBD2 matching over 9 bases. The junction had 23 bases not matched to a gene; V was cut back by 4 bases and J by 5 bases. This CDR3 is built from 20 residues. Germline CDR1 reads SGHVS; CDR2 reads FQNEAQ. CDR3 nucleotides: TGTGCCAGCAGCTCGAACTTTTTCGGGCGGGAGGGGGCCAGAATGGAGACCCAGTACTTC. This translates into CASSSNFFGREGARMETQYF.

This clone was counted between two and nine times. The chain employs TRBV4-2 and TRBJ1-4, with D tentatively TRBD1 (5 bases). V lost 6 bases and J lost 2, with 10 bases in between. CDR3 length: 14 amino acids. Germline V gene lookup returns CDR1 LGHNA and CDR2 YNFKEQ. The DNA of the CDR3 is TGTGCCAGCAGGGATCGGGGCACTAATGAAAAACTGTTTTTT. Protein sequence: CASRDRGTNEKLFF.

The chain links TRBV6-1 to TRBJ2-5, with 8 bases identical to TRBD1. J was trimmed by 4 bases and V by 3 bases; bases with no gene match: 13. Germline assignment: CDR1 MNHNS and CDR2 SASEGT. This CDR3 has 17 residues. CDR3 region: CASSDPRGRGLGETQYF. The CDR3 DNA follows: TGTGCCAGCAGTGACCCGCGGGGCAGGGGGCTAGGAGAGACCCAGTACTTC.

The chain has TRBV7-6 and TRBJ2-5; possible D gene TRBD1, 5 bases. The CDR3 contains 15 residues. In germline, CDR1 is SGHVS, CDR2 FNYEAQ. Trimming cost V 2 bases and J 2 bases, with 12 bases left between them. The DNA for the CDR3 is TGTGCCAGCAGCTTAAGAGTTCCAGGGCAAGAGACCCAGTACTTC. This encodes CASSLRVPGQETQYF.

J is TRBJ2-1 and V is TRBV18; TRBD2 might be the D (5 bases). Looked up from germline, CDR1 is KGHSH and CDR2 is LQKENI. V was trimmed by 5 bases and J by 6 bases, leaving 11 bases between them. This CDR3 spans 13 amino acids. DNA of the CDR3: TGTGCCAGCTCAGATACTAGTACCAATGAGCAGTTCTTC. As protein: CASSDTSTNEQFF.

The chain employs TRBV19 and TRBJ2-3, with TRBD2 identical over 7 bases. CDR1 is LNHDA, CDR2 SQIVND, per germline (reference sequence). CDR3 length: 16 amino acids. V shed 5 bases, J shed 2 bases, and the junction held 10 bases outside the gene matches. The CDR3 DNA sequence: TGTGCCAGTAGTCTCCGGGACTACCAACCCACAGATACGCAGTATTTT. Protein sequence: CASSLRDYQPTDTQYF.

Notes on this clone: Other nucleotide sequences from this sample produce the same CDR3. J is TRBJ2-7 and V is TRBV7-8; D call uncertain. The CDR3 is 13 amino acids. CDR1 is SGHVS, CDR2 FQNEAQ, per germline. Trimming took off 2 bases at V and 1 base at J, with 6 bases between the two ends. This CDR3 is CASSLRASYEQYF. CDR3 DNA sequence: TGTGCCAGCAGCTTAAGGGCATCCTACGAGCAGTACTTC.

The chain employs TRBV4-3 and TRBJ2-1; D perhaps matches TRBD2 (6 bases). Germline CDR1 LGHNA, CDR2 YSLEER. The length of the CDR3 is 14 residues. With 1 base removed from V and 6 bases from J, the gap between germline ends came to 10 bases. Here the CDR3 reads CASSQGLGGNEQFF. The DNA for the CDR3 is TGCGCCAGCAGCCAAGGGTTGGGGGGCAATGAGCAGTTCTTC.

This chain connects TRBV28 to TRBJ1-4; 10 bases agree with TRBD1. Germline V CDR1 and CDR2: MDHEN, SYDVKM. The length of the CDR3 is 15 residues. V gave up 3 bases and J gave up 7 bases; unmatched junction bases: 5. CDR3 loop: CASSFLGTGVEKLFF. In DNA, the CDR3 is TGTGCCAGCAGTTTTCTTGGGACAGGGGTTGAAAAACTGTTTTTT.

J is TRBJ2-3 and V is TRBV7-6, with TRBD2 matching over 7 bases. The ends lost 1 base at V and 6 bases at J; junction bases unmatched: 10. Germline loops: CDR1 SGHVS, CDR2 FNYEAQ. The CDR3 totals 16 residues. Here the CDR3 reads CASSLDGLVGLDTQYF. The DNA for the CDR3 is TGTGCCAGCAGCTTAGATGGACTAGTCGGGCTCGATACGCAGTATTTT.

The rearrangement links TRBV2 to TRBJ2-7; TRBD2 agrees at 11 bases. The CDR3 extends over 17 amino acids. Germline V gene sequence: CDR1 SNHLY, CDR2 FYNNEI. V lost 4 bases to trimming and J lost 2 bases; unmatched junction nucleotides: 10. In nucleotides, the CDR3 is TGTGCCAGCAGTGGGCTGGTAGCGGGAGGGCCGCCCTACGAGCAGTACTTC. It translates to CASSGLVAGGPPYEQYF.

The rearrangement joins TRBV11-2 to TRBJ2-5; TRBD2 aligns across 16 bases. The CDR3 totals 17 residues. Germline values: CDR1 SGHAT, CDR2 FQNNGV. Trimming took 5 bases from V and 5 from J; bases not matched to a gene: 8. CDR3 coding DNA: TGTGCCAGCAGCCCCGGGACTAGCGGGAGGGTAGGGGAGACCCAGTACTTC. Amino acids: CASSPGTSGRVGETQYF.